Detailed here is one T cell receptor (beta chain). This entry is derived from a study of CD8 T cells in Susac syndrome. Reverse transcription used about 0.5 to 1 ug RNA and random hexamers. Each CDR3 protein is one row after TCRdb ran MiXCR on the immunoSEQ multiplex PCR reads. The sample includes 150,000 to 200,000 distinct CDR3 sequences, about 95% seen only once; the top ten take 0.099%. TEMRA cells were FACS-enriched, while CD8+ and CD4+ T cells were negatively isolated. The ends were cut back, 0 bases at V and 9 bases at J, with 9 bases in the middle. Looked up from germline, CDR1 is LNHNV and CDR2 is YYDKDF (reference sequence). CDR3 length: 13 amino acids.

This TCR derives from a human donor with Susac syndrome. This rearrangement joins TRBV15 to TRBJ1-5, with no clear D. Sequenced sample: CD4+ T cells from PBMCs. In DNA form, the CDR3 reads TGTGCCACCAGCAGAGATGCTAGGACGCCCCAGCATTTT. Its translation is CATSRDARTPQHF. Complete variable domain (other parts from reference TRBV15 and TRBJ1-5): DAMVIQNPRYQVTQFGKPVTLSCSQTLNHNVMYWYQQKSSQAPKLLFHYYDKDFNNEADTPDNFQSRRPNTSFCFLDIRSPGLGDTAMYLCATSRDARTPQHFGDGTRLSIL.